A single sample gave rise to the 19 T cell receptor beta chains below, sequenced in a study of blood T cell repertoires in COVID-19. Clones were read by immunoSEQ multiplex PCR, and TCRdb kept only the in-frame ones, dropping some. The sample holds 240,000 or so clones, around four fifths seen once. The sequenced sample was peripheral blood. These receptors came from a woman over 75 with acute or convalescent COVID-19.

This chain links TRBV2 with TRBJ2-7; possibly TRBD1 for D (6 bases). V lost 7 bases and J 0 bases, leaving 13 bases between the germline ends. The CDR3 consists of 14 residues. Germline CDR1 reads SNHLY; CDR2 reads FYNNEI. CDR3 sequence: CASTAQGDSYEQYF. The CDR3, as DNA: TGTGCCAGCACCGCACAGGGTGACTCCTACGAGCAGTACTTC.

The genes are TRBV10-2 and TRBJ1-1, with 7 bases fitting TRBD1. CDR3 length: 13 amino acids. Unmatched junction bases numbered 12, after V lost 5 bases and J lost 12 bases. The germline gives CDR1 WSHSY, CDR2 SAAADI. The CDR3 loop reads CASSPGGGKSTFF. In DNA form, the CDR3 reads TGCGCCAGCAGTCCGGGAGGGGGCAAGTCTACTTTCTTT.

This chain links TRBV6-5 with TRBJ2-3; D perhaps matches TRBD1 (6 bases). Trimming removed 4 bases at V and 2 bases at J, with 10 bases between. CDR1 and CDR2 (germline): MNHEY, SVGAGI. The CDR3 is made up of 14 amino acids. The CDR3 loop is CASSLNRATDTQYF. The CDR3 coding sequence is TGTGCCAGCAGTTTAAACAGGGCCACAGATACGCAGTATTTT.

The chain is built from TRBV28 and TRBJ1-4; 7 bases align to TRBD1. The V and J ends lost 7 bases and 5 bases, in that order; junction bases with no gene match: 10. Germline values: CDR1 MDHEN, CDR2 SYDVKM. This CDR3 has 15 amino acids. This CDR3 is CASKSPGQLNEKLFF. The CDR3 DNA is TGTGCCAGCAAGTCCCCGGGACAGCTGAATGAAAAACTGTTTTTT.

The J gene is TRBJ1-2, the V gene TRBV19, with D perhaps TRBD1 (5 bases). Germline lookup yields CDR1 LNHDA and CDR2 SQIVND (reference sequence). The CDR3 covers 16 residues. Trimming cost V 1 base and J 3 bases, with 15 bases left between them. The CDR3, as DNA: TGTGCCAGTAGTATAGGGGTCTTAGGGGCCCACTATGGCTACACCTTC. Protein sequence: CASSIGVLGAHYGYTF.

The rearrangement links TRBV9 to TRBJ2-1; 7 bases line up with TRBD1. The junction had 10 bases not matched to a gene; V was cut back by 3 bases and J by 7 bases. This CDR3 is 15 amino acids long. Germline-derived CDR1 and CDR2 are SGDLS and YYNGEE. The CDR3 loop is CASSGGGSATNEQFF. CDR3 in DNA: TGTGCCAGCAGCGGAGGGGGCAGTGCGACGAATGAGCAGTTCTTC.

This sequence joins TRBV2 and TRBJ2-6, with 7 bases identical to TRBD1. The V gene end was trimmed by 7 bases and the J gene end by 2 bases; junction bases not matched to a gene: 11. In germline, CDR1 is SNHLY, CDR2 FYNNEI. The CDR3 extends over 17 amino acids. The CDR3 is CASTYYNRGAGANVLTF. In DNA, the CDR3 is TGTGCCAGCACTTATTATAACAGGGGAGCTGGGGCCAACGTCCTGACTTTC.

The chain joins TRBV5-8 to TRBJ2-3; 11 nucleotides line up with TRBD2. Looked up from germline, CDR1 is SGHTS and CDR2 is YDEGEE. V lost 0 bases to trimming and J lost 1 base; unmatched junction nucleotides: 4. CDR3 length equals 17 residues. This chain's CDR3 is CASSLAGTSGGTDTQYF. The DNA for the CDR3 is TGTGCCAGCAGCTTGGCCGGGACTAGCGGAGGCACAGATACGCAGTATTTT. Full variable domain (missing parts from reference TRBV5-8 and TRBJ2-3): EAGVTQSPTHLIKTRGQQATLRCSPISGHTSVYWYQQALGLGLQFLLWYDEGEERNRGNFPPRFSGRQFPNYSSELNVNALELEDSALYLCASSLAGTSGGTDTQYFGPGTRLTVL.

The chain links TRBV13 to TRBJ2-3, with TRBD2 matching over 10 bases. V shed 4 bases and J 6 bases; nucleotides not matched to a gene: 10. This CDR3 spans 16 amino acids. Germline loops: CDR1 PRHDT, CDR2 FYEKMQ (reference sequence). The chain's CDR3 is CASSSLRLAGADTQYF. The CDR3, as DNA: TGTGCCAGCAGCTCGTTGAGACTAGCGGGTGCGGATACGCAGTATTTT.

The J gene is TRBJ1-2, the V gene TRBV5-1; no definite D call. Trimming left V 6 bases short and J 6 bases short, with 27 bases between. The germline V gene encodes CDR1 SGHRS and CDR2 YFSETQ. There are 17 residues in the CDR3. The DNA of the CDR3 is TGCGCCAGCAACGAGTCTCCCCAACCTGCACTTCTCGATGGCTACACCTTC. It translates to CASNESPQPALLDGYTF.

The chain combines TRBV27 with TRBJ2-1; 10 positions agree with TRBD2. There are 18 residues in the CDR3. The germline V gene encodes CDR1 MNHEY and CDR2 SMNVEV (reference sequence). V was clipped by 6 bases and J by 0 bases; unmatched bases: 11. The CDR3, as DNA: TGTGCCAGCAGGCCCGGACTAGCGGCCCTGAGCTCCTACAATGAGCAGTTCTTC. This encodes CASRPGLAALSSYNEQFF.

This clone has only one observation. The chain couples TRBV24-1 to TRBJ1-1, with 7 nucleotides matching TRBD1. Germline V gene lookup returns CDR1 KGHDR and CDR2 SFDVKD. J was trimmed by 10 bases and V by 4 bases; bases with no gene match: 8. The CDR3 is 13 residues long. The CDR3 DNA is TGTGCCACCAGTGACTCACGACAGGGTGGAGCTTTCTTT. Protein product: CATSDSRQGGAFF.

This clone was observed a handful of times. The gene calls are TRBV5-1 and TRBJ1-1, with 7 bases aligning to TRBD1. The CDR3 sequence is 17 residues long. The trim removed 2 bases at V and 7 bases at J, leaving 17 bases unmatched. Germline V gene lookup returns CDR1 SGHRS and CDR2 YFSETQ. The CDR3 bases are TGCGCCAGCAGCTTTATCCAAAGGAGGGGTCCAGGGGGTGAAGCTTTCTTT. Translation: CASSFIQRRGPGGEAFF.

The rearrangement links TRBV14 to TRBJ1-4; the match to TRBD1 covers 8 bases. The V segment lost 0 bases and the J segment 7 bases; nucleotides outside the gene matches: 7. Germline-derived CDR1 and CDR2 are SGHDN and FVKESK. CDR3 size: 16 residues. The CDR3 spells CASSQESDRAVEKLFF. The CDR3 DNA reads TGTGCCAGCAGCCAAGAATCGGACAGGGCGGTTGAAAAACTGTTTTTT.

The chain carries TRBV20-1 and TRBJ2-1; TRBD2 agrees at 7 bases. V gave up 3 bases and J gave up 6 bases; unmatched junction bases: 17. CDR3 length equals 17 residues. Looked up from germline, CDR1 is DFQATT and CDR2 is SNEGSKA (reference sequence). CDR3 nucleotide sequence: TGCAGTGCTAGTCCCCCTAGCGGTCAAGTGGCGCGCAATGAGCAGTTCTTC. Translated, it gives CSASPPSGQVARNEQFF.

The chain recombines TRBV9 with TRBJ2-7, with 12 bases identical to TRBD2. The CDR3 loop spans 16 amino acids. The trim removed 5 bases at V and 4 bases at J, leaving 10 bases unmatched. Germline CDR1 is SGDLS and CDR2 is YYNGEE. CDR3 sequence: CASSAGSSGRAYEQYF. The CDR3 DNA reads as TGTGCCAGCAGTGCCGGGTCTAGCGGGAGGGCTTACGAGCAGTACTTC.

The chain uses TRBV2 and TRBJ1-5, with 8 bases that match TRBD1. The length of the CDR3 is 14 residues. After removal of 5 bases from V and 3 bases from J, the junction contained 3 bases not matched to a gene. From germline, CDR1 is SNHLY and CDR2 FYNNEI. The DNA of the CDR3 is TGTGCCAGCAGTAAGACAGGGGTCAATCAGCCCCAGCATTTT. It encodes CASSKTGVNQPQHF.

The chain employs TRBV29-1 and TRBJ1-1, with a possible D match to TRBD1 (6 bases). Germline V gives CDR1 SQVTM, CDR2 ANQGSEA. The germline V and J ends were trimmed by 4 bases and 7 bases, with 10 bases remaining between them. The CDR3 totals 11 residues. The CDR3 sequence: CSVGGQGEAFF. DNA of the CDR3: TGCAGCGTTGGGGGGCAAGGTGAAGCTTTCTTT.

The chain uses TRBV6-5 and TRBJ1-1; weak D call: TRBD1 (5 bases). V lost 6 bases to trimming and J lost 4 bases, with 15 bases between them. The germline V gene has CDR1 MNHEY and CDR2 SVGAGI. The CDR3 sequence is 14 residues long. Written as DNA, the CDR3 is TGTGCCAGCAGGTTGGGCAGGGCAGCCACTGAAGCTTTCTTT. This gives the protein CASRLGRAATEAFF.